The 29 T cell receptor beta chains below come from one sample, sequenced in a study of blood T cell repertoires in COVID-19. Here immunoSEQ multiplex PCR was the method, and the copy in TCRdb shows in-frame clones only, minus some. The profile shows roughly 250,000 clones, roughly 84% of them singletons. Input material: peripheral blood. The receptors stem from a human donor in a cohort sampled during active COVID-19.

The gene calls are TRBV24-1 and TRBJ1-5; D unresolved. Germline values: CDR1 KGHDR, CDR2 SFDVKD. The CDR3 contains 13 residues. The germline V and J ends were trimmed by 6 bases and 6 bases, with 11 bases remaining between them. The CDR3 nucleotides are TGTGCCACCAGTCGCGGGGTGGGTCAGCCCCAGCATTTT. This sequence encodes CATSRGVGQPQHF.

The V call is TRBV19, the J call TRBJ1-5; possibly TRBD1 for D (6 bases). This CDR3 has 13 residues. The germline CDR1 and CDR2 sequences are LNHDA and SQIVND (reference sequence). The V end was cut by 4 bases, the J end by 7 bases, with 11 bases between. CDR3 nucleotide sequence: TGTGCCAGTAGTAATACAGGGTTCCAGCCCCAGCATTTT. Translating gives CASSNTGFQPQHF.

This clone was seen a single time. The gene calls are TRBV4-2 and TRBJ1-2, with TRBD1 as a possible D gene (5 bases). The V gene lost 0 bases and the J gene lost 7 bases, with 21 bases spanning the gap. Germline CDR1 reads LGHNA; CDR2 reads YNFKEQ. CDR3 length equals 17 residues. The CDR3, as DNA: TGTGCCAGCAGCCAAGAGGGGTTTCAGGGATTCTCTGGTGGCTACACCTTC. Amino acid sequence: CASSQEGFQGFSGGYTF.

The chain uses TRBV5-1 and TRBJ2-2; 11 bases are a match to TRBD1. The CDR3 is 13 amino acids. V lost 7 bases, J lost 6 bases, and 2 bases stayed unmatched. The germline CDR1 and CDR2 sequences are SGHRS and YFSETQ. CDR3 DNA: TGCGCCAGCGGACAGGGGGCAGCCGGGGAGCTGTTTTTT. Protein product: CASGQGAAGELFF.

The V call is TRBV27, the J call TRBJ2-3, with D possibly TRBD2 on 6 matching bases. V gave up 1 base and J gave up 3 bases, with 14 bases separating them. The CDR3 has 16 residues. Germline CDR1 reads MNHEY; CDR2 reads SMNVEV (reference sequence). This CDR3 is CASSLFGGGVTDTQYF. The DNA for the CDR3 is TGTGCCAGCAGTTTATTCGGGGGAGGCGTGACAGATACGCAGTATTTT.

The rearrangement links TRBV7-9 to TRBJ2-3, with unresolved D. This CDR3 region has 14 residues. CDR1 SEHNR and CDR2 FQNEAQ come from the germline V gene (reference sequence). Trimming stripped 4 bases from V and 4 bases from J, with 12 bases between. The CDR3 bases are TGTGCCAGCAGCTCCCGTCCCGAGGCAGATACGCAGTATTTT. This codes for CASSSRPEADTQYF.

The chain combines TRBV28 with TRBJ2-5; D possibly corresponds to TRBD2 (5 bases). This CDR3 is built from 18 residues. Germline V gives CDR1 MDHEN, CDR2 SYDVKM. V lost 1 base and J lost 3, with 21 bases in between. This CDR3 is CASSLYPRPASKEETQYF. Written as DNA, the CDR3 is TGTGCCAGCAGTTTATATCCCCGCCCAGCTAGCAAGGAAGAGACCCAGTACTTC.

As for this clone: The same CDR3 is also encoded by other DNA sequences in this sample. The genes are TRBV20-1 and TRBJ1-2, with a possible D match to TRBD1 (5 bases). Germline assignment: CDR1 DFQATT and CDR2 SNEGSKA (reference sequence). V lost 4 bases and J lost 11, with 14 bases in between. The CDR3 runs to 11 residues. The CDR3 loop is CSATGGVGYTF. In DNA form, the CDR3 reads TGCAGTGCTACGGGAGGGGTCGGTTACACCTTC.

The chain combines TRBV6-1 with TRBJ1-1, with a tentative D call TRBD1 (5 bases). This CDR3 is built from 16 residues. The germline CDR1 and CDR2 sequences are MNHNS and SASEGT. V lost 3 bases, J lost 4 bases, and 18 bases lay in between. The CDR3: CASSDLGGTYLTEAFF. The CDR3 DNA sequence: TGTGCCAGCAGTGACTTGGGGGGAACCTACCTCACTGAAGCTTTCTTT.

This CDR3 reads CASSPGRSYEQYF. CDR3 bases: TGTGCCAGCTCACCAGGCCGTTCCTACGAGCAGTACTTC. The chain combines TRBV18 with TRBJ2-7, with D unclear. Germline V gives CDR1 KGHSH, CDR2 LQKENI. V was pared by 2 bases and J by 1 base, with 6 bases between. The CDR3 has 13 amino acids.

The chain employs TRBV19 and TRBJ1-1; D ambiguous. The CDR3 has 13 amino acids. The V end was cut by 6 bases, the J end by 2 bases, with 10 bases between. CDR1 LNHDA and CDR2 SQIVND come from the germline V gene (reference sequence). CDR3 bases: TGTGCCAGTAGGGCGACAATAAACACTGAAGCTTTCTTT. Protein product: CASRATINTEAFF.

This clone was seen only a few times. This chain joins TRBV28 and TRBJ1-4, with unresolved D. The CDR3 contains 14 residues. V lost 4 bases, J lost 4 bases, and 10 bases lay in between. Germline-derived CDR1 and CDR2 are MDHEN and SYDVKM. Here the CDR3 DNA reads TGTGCCAGCAGTTCCGGCGGATTTAATGAAAAACTGTTTTTT. It yields the protein CASSSGGFNEKLFF.

CDR3: CASSGFDWQRTSYEQYF. DNA of the CDR3: TGTGCCAGCAGCGGGTTTGACTGGCAACGAACCTCCTACGAGCAGTACTTC. The J gene is TRBJ2-7, the V gene TRBV11-2; D is ambiguous. V lost 5 bases and J 0 bases, leaving 20 bases between the germline ends. The CDR3 has 17 amino acids. From germline, CDR1 is SGHAT and CDR2 FQNNGV. Variable domain in full (rest from reference TRBV11-2 and TRBJ2-7): EAGVAQSPRYKIIEKRQSVAFWCNPISGHATLYWYQQILGQGPKLLIQFQNNGVVDDSQLPKDRFSAERLKGVDSTLKIQPAKLEDSAVYLCASSGFDWQRTSYEQYFGPGTRLTVT.

The chain uses TRBV9 and TRBJ2-2, with 9 bases identical to TRBD2. The V gene's germline CDR1 is SGDLS and CDR2 YYNGEE. V gave up 7 bases and J gave up 6 bases; unmatched junction bases: 10. The CDR3 covers 15 residues. The CDR3 loop reads CASAVGLAGPGELFF. The CDR3 region has the DNA TGTGCCAGCGCCGTGGGCCTAGCGGGACCCGGGGAGCTGTTTTTT. Drawing the rest from reference TRBV9 and TRBJ2-2, the complete variable domain is DSGVTQTPKHLITATGQRVTLRCSPRSGDLSVYWYQQSLDQGLQFLIQYYNGEERAKGNILERFSAQQFPDLHSELNLSSLELGDSALYFCASAVGLAGPGELFFGEGSRLTVL.

V usage is TRBV6-5 and J usage is TRBJ2-1; 13 positions agree with TRBD2. The CDR3 totals 15 residues. The germline V gene encodes CDR1 MNHEY and CDR2 SVGAGI. V was pared by 4 bases and J by 8 bases, with 5 bases of the junction left unmatched. This CDR3 is CASSSVGLAGYEQFF. CDR3 nucleotide sequence: TGTGCCAGCAGTTCGGTGGGACTAGCGGGATATGAGCAGTTCTTC.

The rearrangement joins TRBV15 to TRBJ2-1; 14 bases fit TRBD2. This CDR3 is 16 amino acids long. From germline, CDR1 is LNHNV and CDR2 YYDKDF (reference sequence). The V gene end was trimmed by 5 bases and the J gene end by 9 bases; junction bases not matched to a gene: 9. The CDR3 reads CATSGLGLAGVAEQFF. CDR3 nucleotides: TGTGCCACCAGCGGCTTGGGACTAGCGGGGGTCGCTGAGCAGTTCTTC.

This clone was seen a few times. The V call is TRBV10-3, the J call TRBJ2-7; D remains unclear. The CDR3 runs to 13 residues. Trimming took off 10 bases at V and 4 bases at J, with 17 bases between the two ends. Germline assignment: CDR1 ENHRY and CDR2 SYGVKD. In nucleotides, the CDR3 is TGTGCCACGGCCCAACAGCAACATTACGAGCAGTACTTC. Residues: CATAQQQHYEQYF.

The chain has TRBV7-9 and TRBJ1-4; 9 bases match TRBD1. CDR3 length equals 15 residues. Germline V gene data show CDR1 as SEHNR and CDR2 as FQNEAQ (reference sequence). V gave up 2 bases and J gave up 6 bases; unmatched junction bases: 4. The CDR3 sequence: CASSLWDRVDEKLFF. The CDR3 DNA is TGTGCCAGCAGCTTATGGGACAGGGTTGATGAAAAACTGTTTTTT.

This rearrangement joins TRBV5-5 to TRBJ2-7; 8 bases fit TRBD2. With V trimmed by 0 bases and J by 1 base, 3 bases remained unmatched. Germline V gene lookup returns CDR1 SGHKS and CDR2 YYEKEE (reference sequence). The CDR3 consists of 15 residues. CDR3 nucleotides: TGTGCCAGCAGCTTGGGGCGGGGGGCTTCCTACGAGCAGTACTTC. It specifies CASSLGRGASYEQYF.

This chain uses TRBV7-2 with TRBJ2-7, with D tentatively TRBD2 (6 bases). Looked up from germline, CDR1 is SGHTA and CDR2 is FQGNSA. The ends were cut back, 2 bases at V and 6 bases at J, with 14 bases in the middle. The CDR3 totals 14 residues. The CDR3 is CASSLSGVGLEQYF. In nucleotides, the CDR3 is TGTGCCAGCAGCTTATCCGGGGTGGGACTCGAGCAGTACTTC.

V usage is TRBV3-1 (or the pseudogene TRBV3-2) and J usage is TRBJ1-3, with TRBD1 identical over 9 bases. Trimming took 1 base from V and 5 from J; bases not matched to a gene: 6. This CDR3 has 16 residues. Germline V gene lookup returns CDR1 LGHDT and CDR2 YNNKEL (reference sequence). Here the CDR3 reads CASSQVQGQGRNTIYF. In DNA form, the CDR3 reads TGTGCCAGCAGCCAAGTCCAAGGACAGGGGAGAAACACCATATATTTT.

This rearrangement joins TRBV6-5 to TRBJ2-7; D might be TRBD1 (6 bases). The ends were cut back, 2 bases at V and 0 bases at J, with 11 bases in the middle. The germline V gene encodes CDR1 MNHEY and CDR2 SVGAGI. The CDR3 is made up of 15 amino acids. CDR3 DNA sequence: TGTGCCAGCAGTTACGGGACACCGAGCTCCTACGAGCAGTACTTC. This codes for CASSYGTPSSYEQYF.

The chain couples TRBV24-1 to TRBJ2-5; 9 nucleotides agree with TRBD1. The CDR3 loop spans 17 amino acids. The ends lost 6 bases at V and 2 bases at J; junction bases unmatched: 12. Looked up from germline, CDR1 is KGHDR and CDR2 is SFDVKD. In nucleotides, the CDR3 is TGTGCCACCAGTTATACCGAACCCGGGACAGGGCAAGAGACCCAGTACTTC. It yields the protein CATSYTEPGTGQETQYF.

The V and J genes are TRBV7-2 and TRBJ1-5; the D is unclear. The germline gives CDR1 SGHTA, CDR2 FQGNSA. The CDR3 is made up of 15 amino acids. Deletions cut 2 bases from V and 0 bases from J, with 8 bases between. The CDR3 sequence: CASSLSVNSNQPQHF. The CDR3 DNA reads as TGTGCCAGCAGCTTATCAGTGAATAGCAATCAGCCCCAGCATTTT.

The genes are TRBV5-1 and TRBJ2-3; 14 bases align to TRBD2. The CDR3 sequence is 15 residues long. Trimming removed 5 bases from V and 5 bases from J; junction bases left unmatched: 4. CDR1 is SGHRS and CDR2 is YFSETQ in the germline V gene. CDR3 residues: CASSDGTSGRDTQYF. The CDR3 nucleotides read TGCGCCAGCAGTGACGGGACTAGCGGGAGAGATACGCAGTATTTT.

The genes are TRBV19 and TRBJ1-4; D unresolved. Germline assignment: CDR1 LNHDA and CDR2 SQIVND (reference sequence). V was pared by 5 bases and J by 8 bases, with 12 bases between. The CDR3 sequence is 13 residues long. The CDR3 DNA reads TGTGCCAGTAGTGACCGGGTTCGCGAAAAACTGTTTTTT. It encodes CASSDRVREKLFF.

The CDR3 sequence: CASSRGLAGGSSYEQYF. The CDR3 bases are TGTGCCAGCAGCCGGGGACTAGCGGGAGGGAGCTCCTACGAGCAGTACTTC. V is TRBV3-1 (or the pseudogene TRBV3-2) and J is TRBJ2-7, with TRBD2 matching over 16 bases. This CDR3 is built from 17 residues. With 4 bases clipped from V and 0 bases from J, the junction kept 3 bases outside the gene matches. Germline V gene lookup returns CDR1 LGHDT and CDR2 YNNKEL (reference sequence).

This chain joins TRBV7-5 and TRBJ1-1. TRBV7-5 is marked as a pseudogene. The CDR3 has 16 amino acids. As DNA, the CDR3 is TGTGCCAGAAGCTTAAGGAGCGGGCCACAGAACACTGAAGCTTTCTTT. Its translation is CARSLRSGPQNTEAFF.

This sequence joins TRBV10-3 and TRBJ1-1; 8 bases match TRBD1. CDR1 is ENHRY, CDR2 SYGVKD, per germline. The CDR3 sequence is 15 residues long. Losses at the gene ends were 4 bases for V and 2 bases for J; bases not matched to a gene: 6. CDR3 sequence: CAISGTGRVNTEAFF. In nucleotides, the CDR3 is TGTGCCATCAGTGGGACAGGGAGGGTCAACACTGAAGCTTTCTTT.